This T cell receptor beta chain was identified in a study of T cell changes during pregnancy in multiple sclerosis. There are 17 residues in the CDR3. Germline values: CDR1 SGHKS, CDR2 YYEKEE (reference sequence). V was clipped by 5 bases and J by 6 bases; unmatched bases: 15. This clone was detected only once. This table comes from immunoSEQ multiplex PCR, and its TCRdb copy is limited to in-frame clones, with some not included. The sample includes 60,000 to 70,000 clones, 91% of them seen just once. The starting material was peripheral blood, obtained after pregnancy. The V gene is TRBV5-5, the J gene TRBJ1-2; 11 bases fit TRBD1. The TCR originated in a female donor in good health, enrolled as a control in a pregnancy study. CDR3 sequence: CASRRPGTGGKWNGYTF. The CDR3 DNA follows: TGTGCCAGCAGGCGTCCCGGGACAGGGGGAAAATGGAATGGCTACACCTTC. The whole variable domain, filled in from reference TRBV5-5 and TRBJ1-2, reads DAGVTQSPTHLIKTRGQQVTLRCSPISGHKSVSWYQQVLGQGPQFIFQYYEKEERGRGNFPDRFSARQFPNYSSELNVNALLLGDSALYLCASRRPGTGGKWNGYTFGSGTRLTVV.